These 7 T cell receptor beta chains were sequenced from one sample in a study of T cells in localized non-small cell lung cancer. Some clones are missing from TCRdb's copy, which holds only in-frame ones; the method was immunoSEQ multiplex PCR. The table records roughly 39,000 clones, more than 75% of them present only once. Sequenced material: peripheral blood, taken before any cancer treatment. These receptors came from a man aged 18-55 years with stage I lung adenocarcinoma.

The rearrangement joins TRBV27 to TRBJ1-4; 10 bases agree with TRBD1. CDR1 and CDR2 from the germline V gene are MNHEY and SMNVEV (reference sequence). The CDR3 loop spans 14 amino acids. J lost 4 bases, V lost 4 bases, and 0 bases had no gene match. The CDR3 region has the DNA TGTGCCAGCAGTTGGGACAGGGGTAATGAAAAACTGTTTTTT. Its protein product is CASSWDRGNEKLFF.

The chain is built from TRBV18 and TRBJ2-1; the D gene is possibly TRBD2 (6 bases). CDR1 is KGHSH and CDR2 is LQKENI in the germline V gene. V lost 0 bases and J 0 bases, leaving 12 bases between the germline ends. The CDR3 extends over 17 amino acids. The CDR3 region has the DNA TGTGCCAGCTCACCACCGAGGACTAAAAGCTCCTACAATGAGCAGTTCTTC. Its translation: CASSPPRTKSSYNEQFF.

V usage is TRBV6-6 and J usage is TRBJ1-5; 7 bases fit TRBD1. V was clipped by 5 bases and J by 6 bases; unmatched bases: 10. Looked up from germline, CDR1 is MNHNY and CDR2 is SVGAGI (reference sequence). The CDR3 has 15 amino acids. The DNA for the CDR3 is TGTGCCAGCAGTCCCTCAGGGGGATCTGGTCAGCCCCAGCATTTT. The encoded protein is CASSPSGGSGQPQHF.

The rearrangement links TRBV6-4 to TRBJ1-6, with D possibly being TRBD1 (6 bases). This CDR3 has 14 amino acids. Germline V gene lookup returns CDR1 MRHNA and CDR2 SNTAGT. Trimming took off 2 bases at V and 10 bases at J, with 12 bases between the two ends. The CDR3 spells CASSDGGRRSPLHF. DNA of the CDR3: TGTGCCAGCAGTGACGGGGGGCGAAGATCACCCCTCCACTTT.

The chain is built from TRBV5-1 and TRBJ1-2; D remains ambiguous. This CDR3 has 14 amino acids. V was cut by 4 bases and J by 8 bases, with 18 bases left in between. Germline CDR1 reads SGHRS; CDR2 reads YFSETQ. CDR3 nucleotide sequence: TGCGCCAGCAGCGACGCACCAGGCGGCTGGGGCTACACCTTC. Translated, it gives CASSDAPGGWGYTF.

This clone came up once. This sequence joins TRBV30 and TRBJ2-1, with 7 positions matching TRBD2. Germline values: CDR1 GTSNPN, CDR2 SVGIG (reference sequence). J gave up 4 bases and V 3 bases, and 6 bases lay outside the gene matches. This CDR3 has 14 amino acids. The CDR3, as DNA: TGTGCCTGGAGGATGGGGGGGGGATACAATGAGCAGTTCTTC. Translated: CAWRMGGGYNEQFF. Looking up the rest from reference TRBV30 and TRBJ2-1 gives the full variable domain: SQTIHQWPATLVQPVGSPLSLECTVEGTSNPNLYWYRQAAGRGLQLLFYSVGIGQISSEVPQNLSASRPQDRQFILSSKKLLLSDSGFYLCAWRMGGGYNEQFFGPGTRLTVL.

The table lists this clone with a few counts. This chain joins TRBV4-1 and TRBJ1-2, with no clear D. CDR3 size: 15 residues. Looked up from germline, CDR1 is MGHRA and CDR2 is YSYEKL. V was trimmed by 1 base and J by 4 bases, leaving 13 bases between them. As DNA, the CDR3 is TGCGCCAGCAGCCAAGCGCTCATCGGGAGCTATGGCTACACCTTC. Protein sequence: CASSQALIGSYGYTF.